This TCR beta chain was captured by sequencing in a study of T cell repertoires in cytomegalovirus infection. Study summary: Both CMV infection and a matching HLA type were indicated by public TCR beta signatures. Whole-study findings and limits: Across the ex vivo response, the dominant clonotypes were HLA-C-restricted CMV-specific TCR beta clonotypes.

In its sample, this clonotype was seen a few times. The antigen remains undetermined. TCRdb recomputed calls from the reads with MiXCR, one row per CDR3 protein. The sample records approximately 910,000 distinct CDR3 sequences, about a third being singletons. V lost 4 bases to trimming and J lost 3 bases; unmatched junction nucleotides: 9. CDR3 length: 16 amino acids. Looked up from germline, CDR1 is MNHEY and CDR2 is SVGAGI. Here the sequenced sample was cultured CD8+ T cells from PBMCs, taken from culture after CMV antigen stimulation. The clonotype comes from a human donor in good health (CMV status not recorded). Some clones in this sample may be carry-over from other donors' samples. V usage is TRBV6-5 and J usage is TRBJ2-1; 7 bases are shared with TRBD1. The CDR3 sequence: CASSLSRGLFYNEQFF. CDR3 sequence (DNA): TGTGCCAGCAGTTTGTCAAGGGGGCTCTTCTACAATGAGCAGTTCTTC.